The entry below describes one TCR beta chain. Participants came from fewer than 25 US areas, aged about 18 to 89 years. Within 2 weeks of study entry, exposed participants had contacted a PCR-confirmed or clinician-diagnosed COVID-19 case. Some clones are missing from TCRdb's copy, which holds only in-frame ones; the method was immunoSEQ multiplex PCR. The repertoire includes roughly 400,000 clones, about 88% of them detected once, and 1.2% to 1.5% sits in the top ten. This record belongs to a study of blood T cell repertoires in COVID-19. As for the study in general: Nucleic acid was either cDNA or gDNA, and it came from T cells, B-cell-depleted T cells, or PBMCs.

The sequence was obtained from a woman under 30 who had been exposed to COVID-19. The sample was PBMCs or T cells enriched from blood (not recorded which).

The CDR3 region is CASSPRGSPSYEQYF. In DNA form, the CDR3 reads TGTGCCAGCTCCCCTAGAGGCTCTCCATCCTACGAGCAGTACTTC. The gene calls are TRBV7-2 and TRBJ2-7; D gene ambiguous. The V end lost 8 bases, the J end lost 1 base, and 18 bases lay between the germline ends. This CDR3 region has 15 residues. Germline assignment: CDR1 SGHTA and CDR2 FQGNSA.